These 13 T cell receptor beta chains share one sample of origin, sequenced in a study of cytomegalovirus exposure and HLA in healthy donors. The PCR had 60 Vbeta and 13 Jbeta primers. TCRdb keeps only in-frame clones here, not all; method: immunoSEQ multiplex PCR. The sample yields about 160,000 clones, over 65% seen once. Material: PBMCs. These receptors all come from a man between 40 and 49 years old in good health and CMV-seropositive.

This clone was observed a handful of times. The chain joins TRBV6-1 to TRBJ2-3; a weak D match, TRBD2 (5 bases). Trimming cost V 0 bases and J 1 base, with 8 bases left between them. Germline loops: CDR1 MNHNS, CDR2 SASEGT. This CDR3 contains 15 residues. CDR3 nucleotide sequence: TGTGCCAGCAGTGAAGCGATCGGGGGCACAGATACGCAGTATTTT. Translated, it gives CASSEAIGGTDTQYF.

The chain links TRBV29-1 to TRBJ2-5; D gene uncertain. Germline V gene sequence: CDR1 SQVTM, CDR2 ANQGSEA. V was pared by 7 bases and J by 2 bases, with 20 bases between. The CDR3 is 15 residues long. CDR3 DNA: TGCAGCGCCACGGGTTTAGGCGGATGGCAAGAGACCCAGTACTTC. Amino acids: CSATGLGGWQETQYF.

The gene calls are TRBV6-1 and TRBJ2-6; D not resolved. CDR3 length: 15 residues. Per the germline V gene, CDR1 is MNHNS and CDR2 is SASEGT. The V end was cut by 6 bases, the J end by 0 bases, with 9 bases between. CDR3 DNA sequence: TGTGCCAGCAGCCCCTCGGGCTCTGGGGCCAACGTCCTGACTTTC. This translates into CASSPSGSGANVLTF.

This clone was observed a few times. The V call is TRBV6-1, the J call TRBJ2-2; 7 positions agree with TRBD1. V gave up 5 bases and J gave up 0 bases; unmatched junction bases: 3. This CDR3 contains 15 residues. Germline values: CDR1 MNHNS, CDR2 SASEGT. Here the CDR3 reads CASSHGTANTGELFF. CDR3 coding DNA: TGTGCCAGCAGTCACGGGACAGCGAACACCGGGGAGCTGTTTTTT.

CDR3 amino acids: CASSFTTGVQETQYF. In nucleotides, the CDR3 is TGTGCCAGCAGCTTTACGACAGGGGTTCAAGAGACCCAGTACTTC. The V gene is TRBV5-4, the J gene TRBJ2-5, with 8 bases matching TRBD1. CDR1 and CDR2 (germline): SGHNT, YYREEE (reference sequence). V dropped 2 bases and J dropped 2; count of bases not matched to a gene: 5. CDR3 length: 15 amino acids.

The chain joins TRBV5-4 to TRBJ2-2, with 7 nucleotides matching TRBD2. This CDR3 contains 16 residues. Trimming took 4 bases from V and 1 from J; bases not matched to a gene: 7. CDR1 SGHNT and CDR2 YYREEE come from the germline V gene (reference sequence). CDR3 sequence reads: CASSPAAGVNTGELFF. The CDR3, as DNA: TGTGCCAGCAGCCCGGCGGCGGGGGTGAACACCGGGGAGCTGTTTTTT.

This chain links TRBV11-2 with TRBJ2-1; 8 bases map to TRBD2. The ends lost 3 bases at V and 4 bases at J; junction bases unmatched: 5. This CDR3 comprises 15 residues. Germline assignment: CDR1 SGHAT and CDR2 FQNNGV. In nucleotides, the CDR3 is TGTGCCAGCAGCTTTAGCGGGGACGGGTACAATGAGCAGTTCTTC. Translating gives CASSFSGDGYNEQFF.

The gene calls are TRBV18 and TRBJ1-3; 8 bases map to TRBD1. The germline V gene encodes CDR1 KGHSH and CDR2 LQKENI. The CDR3 extends over 15 amino acids. V shed 6 bases, J shed 2 bases, and the junction held 6 bases outside the gene matches. The CDR3: CASSLGQGTGNTIYF. The CDR3 bases are TGTGCCAGCTCCCTCGGACAGGGTACTGGAAACACCATATATTTT.

This chain connects TRBV6-6 to TRBJ2-1, with D tentatively TRBD1 (5 bases). CDR1 and CDR2 (germline): MNHNY, SVGAGI (reference sequence). The CDR3 spans 15 residues. Trimming shortened V by 1 base and J by 6 bases, and 13 bases separated the two germline ends. The CDR3 spells CASSYYSGHSNEQFF. The DNA for the CDR3 is TGTGCCAGCAGTTACTATTCCGGACACTCCAATGAGCAGTTCTTC.

The chain has TRBV20-1 and TRBJ1-1; D uncertain. The CDR3 consists of 10 residues. Germline V gene sequence: CDR1 DFQATT, CDR2 SNEGSKA (reference sequence). Deletions cut 7 bases from V and 3 bases from J, with 6 bases between. The CDR3 region is CSVSDTEAFF. Here the CDR3 DNA reads TGCAGTGTCTCCGACACTGAAGCTTTCTTT.

This CDR3 reads CASSYLSSGANVLTF. DNA of the CDR3: TGTGCCAGCAGTTACCTGAGCTCTGGGGCCAACGTCCTGACTTTC. This rearrangement joins TRBV6-5 to TRBJ2-6; no definite D call. Per the germline V gene, CDR1 is MNHEY and CDR2 is SVGAGI. V was cut by 2 bases and J by 0 bases, with 5 bases left in between. This CDR3 contains 15 residues.

The genes are TRBV11-2 and TRBJ2-2; 10 positions match TRBD1. The germline V gene encodes CDR1 SGHAT and CDR2 FQNNGV. This CDR3 is built from 17 residues. J lost 7 bases, V lost 4 bases, and 12 bases had no gene match. CDR3 residues: CASSSYYDRGQDGELFF. CDR3 bases: TGTGCCAGCAGCTCCTATTACGACAGGGGGCAGGACGGGGAGCTGTTTTTT.

The chain has TRBV5-5 and TRBJ2-7, with 7 nucleotides matching TRBD1. V lost 3 bases, J lost 1 base, and 7 bases stayed unmatched. The CDR3 runs 15 residues. Germline CDR1 SGHKS, CDR2 YYEKEE (reference sequence). The DNA of the CDR3 is TGTGCCAGCAGCTCGACAGGGTACAATTCCTACGAGCAGTACTTC. This gives the protein CASSSTGYNSYEQYF.